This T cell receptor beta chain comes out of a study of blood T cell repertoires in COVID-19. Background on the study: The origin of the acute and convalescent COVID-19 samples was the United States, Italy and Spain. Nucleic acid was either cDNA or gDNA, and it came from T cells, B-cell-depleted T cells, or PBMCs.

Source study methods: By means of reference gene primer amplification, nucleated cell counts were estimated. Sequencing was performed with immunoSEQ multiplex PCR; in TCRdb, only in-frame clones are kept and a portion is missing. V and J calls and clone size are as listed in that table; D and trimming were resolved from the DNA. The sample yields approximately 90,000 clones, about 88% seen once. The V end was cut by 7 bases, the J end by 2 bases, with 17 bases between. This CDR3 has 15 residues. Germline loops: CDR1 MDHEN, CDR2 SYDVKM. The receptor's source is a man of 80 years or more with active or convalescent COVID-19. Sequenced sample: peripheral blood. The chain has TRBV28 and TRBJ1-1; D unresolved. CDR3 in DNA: TGTGCCAGCACTTCTATCGGCGGAGGTAACACTGAAGCTTTCTTT. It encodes CASTSIGGGNTEAFF.